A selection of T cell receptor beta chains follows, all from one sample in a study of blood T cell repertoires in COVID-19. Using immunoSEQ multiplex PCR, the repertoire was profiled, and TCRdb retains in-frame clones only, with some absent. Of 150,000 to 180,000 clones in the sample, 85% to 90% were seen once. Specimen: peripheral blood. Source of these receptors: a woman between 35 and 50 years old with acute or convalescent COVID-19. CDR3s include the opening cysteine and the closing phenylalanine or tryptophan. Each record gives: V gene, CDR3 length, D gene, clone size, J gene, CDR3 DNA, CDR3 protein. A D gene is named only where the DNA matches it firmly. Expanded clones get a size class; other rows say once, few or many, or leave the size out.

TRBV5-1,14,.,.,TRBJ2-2,TGCGCCAGCAGATTAATTGAGAGAACCGGGGAGCTGTTTTTT,CASRLIERTGELFF
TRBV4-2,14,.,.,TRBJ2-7,TGTGCCAGCAGCCAAGTTAGCGGCACCTACGAGCAGTACTTC,CASSQVSGTYEQYF
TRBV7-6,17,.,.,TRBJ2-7,TGTGCCAGCAGCTTAGGGTGGTTGAAGGACAGAAACTACGAGCAGTACTTC,CASSLGWLKDRNYEQYF
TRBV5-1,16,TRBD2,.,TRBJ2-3,TGCGCCAGCGATCCGGGACTAGCTATTAGCACAGATACGCAGTATTTT,CASDPGLAISTDTQYF
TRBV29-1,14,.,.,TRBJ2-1,TGCAGCGTTGTGTATGAGGGATTTTACAATGAGCAGTTCTTC,CSVVYEGFYNEQFF
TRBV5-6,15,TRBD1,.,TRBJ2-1,TGTGCCAGCAGCTTGGGGGACAGGGCTCTCGATGAGCAGTTCTTC,CASSLGDRALDEQFF
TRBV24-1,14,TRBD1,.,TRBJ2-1,TGTGCCACCAGTGATGTTATCCGGGACAGCGAGCAGTTCTTC,CATSDVIRDSEQFF
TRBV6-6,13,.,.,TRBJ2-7,TGTGCCAGCAGGCCCCTAGTAATAGGTGAGCAGTACTTC,CASRPLVIGEQYF
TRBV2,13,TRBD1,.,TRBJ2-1,TGTGCCAGCACCGGACGAGGACAGGATAACCAGTTCTTC,CASTGRGQDNQFF
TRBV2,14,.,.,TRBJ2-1,TGTGCCAGCAGAGGGGGTTCTAGCTACAATGAGCAGTTCTTC,CASRGGSSYNEQFF
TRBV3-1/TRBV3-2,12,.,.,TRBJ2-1,TGTGCCAGCAGCCAAGTTGAGGATGAGCAGTTCTTC,CASSQVEDEQFF
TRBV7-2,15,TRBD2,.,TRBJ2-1,TGTGCCAGCAGCTTTGGCGGGAGGCCATACAATGAGCAGTTCTTC,CASSFGGRPYNEQFF
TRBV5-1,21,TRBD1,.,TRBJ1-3,TGCGCCAGCAGCTTGGACCGTGCCGGGACAGGGTATGGTAGCCCTGGAAACACCATATATTTT,CASSLDRAGTGYGSPGNTIYF
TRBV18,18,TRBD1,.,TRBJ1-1,TGTGCCAGCTCACCCGAGGTCGGGACAGGTCTTTATGGCACTGAAGCTTTCTTT,CASSPEVGTGLYGTEAFF
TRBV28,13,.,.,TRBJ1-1,TGTGCCAGCAGTTTATCGGTTGCGATTGAAGCTTTCTTT,CASSLSVAIEAFF
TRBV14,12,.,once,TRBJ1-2,TGTGCCAGCAGCCAAGAACAGGGCGGCTACACCTTC,CASSQEQGGYTF
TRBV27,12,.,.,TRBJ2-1,TGTGCCAGCAGTTTAAGCCAGGATGAGCAGTTCTTC,CASSLSQDEQFF
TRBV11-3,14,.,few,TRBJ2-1,TGTGCCAGCAGCTTAGGTACAGGGCCCAATGAGCAGTTCTTC,CASSLGTGPNEQFF
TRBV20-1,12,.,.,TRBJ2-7,TGCAGTGCTAGTTCCAGCGGATACGAGCAGTACTTC,CSASSSGYEQYF
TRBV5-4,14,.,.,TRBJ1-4,TGTGCCAGCAGCTTGACGGGAAGTAATGAAAAACTGTTTTTT,CASSLTGSNEKLFF
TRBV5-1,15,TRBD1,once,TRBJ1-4,TGCGCCAGCAGCACCGGGACAGTGACGTATGAAAAACTGTTTTTT,CASSTGTVTYEKLFF
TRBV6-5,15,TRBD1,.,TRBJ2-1,TGTGCCAGCAGTCAGGGACAGGGTCACTACAATGAGCAGTTCTTC,CASSQGQGHYNEQFF
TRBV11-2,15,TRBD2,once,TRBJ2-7,TGTGCCAGCAGCTTATTTGCGGGGGGCTACTACGAGCAGTACTTC,CASSLFAGGYYEQYF
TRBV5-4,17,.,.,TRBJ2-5,TGTGCCAGCAGCTTATTTCAGGGGCCAGGGGATCGAGAGACCCAGTACTTC,CASSLFQGPGDRETQYF
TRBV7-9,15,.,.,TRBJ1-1,TGTGCCAGCAGCTTATACCAACAGGGTGGCACTGAAGCTTTCTTT,CASSLYQQGGTEAFF
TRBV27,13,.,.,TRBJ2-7,TGTGCCAGCAGTTATAAGGGGTCCTACGAGCAGTACTTC,CASSYKGSYEQYF
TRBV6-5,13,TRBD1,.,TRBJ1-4,TGTGCCAGCAGACAGGGGGATAATGAAAAACTGTTTTTT,CASRQGDNEKLFF
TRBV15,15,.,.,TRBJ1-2,TGTGCCACCAGCAGAGGACGGCCAGGGTCCTATGGCTACACCTTC,CATSRGRPGSYGYTF
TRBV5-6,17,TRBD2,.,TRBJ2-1,TGTGCCAGCAGTTCCGCCTTCAGGACTAGCCTATACAATGAGCAGTTCTTC,CASSSAFRTSLYNEQFF
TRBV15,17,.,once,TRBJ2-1,TGTGCCACCAGCAGAGATGAACGCCTAGGTGGCTACAATGAGCAGTTCTTC,CATSRDERLGGYNEQFF
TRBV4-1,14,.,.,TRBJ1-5,TGCGCCAGCAGCCAAGACTCCGGCAATCAGCCCCAGCATTTT,CASSQDSGNQPQHF
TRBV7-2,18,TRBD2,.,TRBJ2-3,TGTGCCAGCAGCCCCCTCGCAGGGACTAGCAAAAACACAGATACGCAGTATTTT,CASSPLAGTSKNTDTQYF
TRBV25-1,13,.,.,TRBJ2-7,TGTGCCAGCAGTGAATTTGGCAGCTACGAGCAGTACTTC,CASSEFGSYEQYF
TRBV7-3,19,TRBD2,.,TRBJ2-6,TGTGCCAGCAGCTTCAGACTAGCGGGAGGGCGCTCTGGGGCCAACGTCCTGACTTTC,CASSFRLAGGRSGANVLTF
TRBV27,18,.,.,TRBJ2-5,TGTGCCAGCAAATCGTTGGGGCAGGCTCTAAAGTACCAAGAGACCCAGTACTTC,CASKSLGQALKYQETQYF
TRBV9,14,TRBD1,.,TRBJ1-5,TGTGCCAGCAGCGCAACAGGGGATGCTCAGCCCCAGCATTTT,CASSATGDAQPQHF
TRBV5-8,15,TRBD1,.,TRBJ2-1,TGTGCCAGCAGCAAGACAGGGAAGGGTCGCAATGAGCAGTTCTTC,CASSKTGKGRNEQFF
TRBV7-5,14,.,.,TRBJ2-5,TGTGCCAGAAGCCCGGGTACGTTGGGAGAGACCCAGTACTTC,CARSPGTLGETQYF
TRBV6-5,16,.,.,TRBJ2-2,TGTGCCAGCAGTTACTCCATACCGGGGAACACCGGGGAGCTGTTTTTT,CASSYSIPGNTGELFF
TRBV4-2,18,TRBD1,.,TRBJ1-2,TGTGCCAGCAGCCAAGATCCGGGACAGGGGGCGATGGATGGAGGCTACACCTTC,CASSQDPGQGAMDGGYTF
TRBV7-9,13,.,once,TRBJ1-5,TGTGCCAGCAGCCTAGGGTGGGAGCAGCCCCAGCATTTT,CASSLGWEQPQHF